The sequence of this T cell receptor (beta chain) was determined in a study of control samples from healthy donors and cancer patients. Sequencing used immunoSEQ multiplex PCR; TCRdb keeps in-frame clones, though not all of them. The sample has about 140,000 clones, approximately 91% seen once. This clone was seen only once. This CDR3 is built from 11 residues. From germline, CDR1 is SNHLY and CDR2 FYNNEI. Trimming removed 8 bases at V and 7 bases at J, with 11 bases between. The chain couples TRBV2 to TRBJ1-1, with D hard to call. The clonotype was recovered from a young woman in good health. Input material: blood. The CDR3 loop is CASQQRGEAFF. The CDR3 DNA reads as TGTGCCAGCCAGCAAAGAGGTGAAGCTTTCTTT.